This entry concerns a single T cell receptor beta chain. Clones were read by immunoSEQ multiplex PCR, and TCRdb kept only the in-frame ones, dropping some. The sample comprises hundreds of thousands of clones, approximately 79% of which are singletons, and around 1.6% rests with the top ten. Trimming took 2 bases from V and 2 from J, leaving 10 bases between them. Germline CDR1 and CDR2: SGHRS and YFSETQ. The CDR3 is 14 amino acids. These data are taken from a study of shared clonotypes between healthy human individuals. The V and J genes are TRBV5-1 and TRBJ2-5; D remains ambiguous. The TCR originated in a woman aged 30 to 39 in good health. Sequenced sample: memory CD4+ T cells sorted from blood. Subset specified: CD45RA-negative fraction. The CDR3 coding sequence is TGCGCCAGCAGCTTTCAGAGTGCTCAAGAGACCCAGTACTTC. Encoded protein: CASSFQSAQETQYF.